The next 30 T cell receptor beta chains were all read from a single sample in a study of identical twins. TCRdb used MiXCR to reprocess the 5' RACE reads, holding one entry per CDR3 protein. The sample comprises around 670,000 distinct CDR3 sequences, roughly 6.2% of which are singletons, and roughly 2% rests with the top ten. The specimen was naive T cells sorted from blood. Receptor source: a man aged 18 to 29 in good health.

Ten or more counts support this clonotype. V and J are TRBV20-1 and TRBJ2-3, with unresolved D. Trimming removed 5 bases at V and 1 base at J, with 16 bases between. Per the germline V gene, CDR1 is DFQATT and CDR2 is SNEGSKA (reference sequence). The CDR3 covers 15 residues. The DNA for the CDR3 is TGCAGTGCTCTTAGGAGAGGTGGCGGCACAGATACGCAGTATTTT. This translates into CSALRRGGGTDTQYF.

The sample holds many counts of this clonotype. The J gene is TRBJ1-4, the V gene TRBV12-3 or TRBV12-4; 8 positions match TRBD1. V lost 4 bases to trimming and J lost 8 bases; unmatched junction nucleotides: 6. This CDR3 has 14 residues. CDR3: CASSSYRGDEKLFF. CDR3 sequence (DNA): TGTGCCAGCAGTTCCTACAGGGGGGACGAAAAACTGTTTTTT.

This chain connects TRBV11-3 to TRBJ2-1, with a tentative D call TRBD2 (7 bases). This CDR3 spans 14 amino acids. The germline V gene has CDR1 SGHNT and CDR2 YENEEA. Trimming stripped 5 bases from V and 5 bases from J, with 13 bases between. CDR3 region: CASSLRGGHNEQFF. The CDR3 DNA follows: TGTGCCAGCAGCCTTAGGGGGGGTCACAATGAGCAGTTCTTC.

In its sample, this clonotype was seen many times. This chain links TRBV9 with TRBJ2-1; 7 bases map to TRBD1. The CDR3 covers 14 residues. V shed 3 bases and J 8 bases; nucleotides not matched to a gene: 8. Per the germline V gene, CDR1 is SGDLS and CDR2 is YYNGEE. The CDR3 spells CASSDSNRGHEQFF. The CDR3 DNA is TGTGCCAGCAGCGACAGTAACAGGGGCCATGAGCAGTTCTTC.

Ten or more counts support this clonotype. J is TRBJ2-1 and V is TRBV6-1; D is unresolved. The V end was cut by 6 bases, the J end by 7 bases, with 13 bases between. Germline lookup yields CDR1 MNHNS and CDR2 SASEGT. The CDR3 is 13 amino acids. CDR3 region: CASRRVERNEQFF. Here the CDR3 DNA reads TGTGCCAGCAGAAGGGTGGAAAGGAATGAGCAGTTCTTC.

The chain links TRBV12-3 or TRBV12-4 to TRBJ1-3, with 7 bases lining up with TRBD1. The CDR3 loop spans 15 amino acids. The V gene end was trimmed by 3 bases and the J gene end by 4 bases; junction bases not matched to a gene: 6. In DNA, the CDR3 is TGTGCCAGCAGTTTGATGACAGGGAGGGGAAACACCATATATTTT. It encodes CASSLMTGRGNTIYF.

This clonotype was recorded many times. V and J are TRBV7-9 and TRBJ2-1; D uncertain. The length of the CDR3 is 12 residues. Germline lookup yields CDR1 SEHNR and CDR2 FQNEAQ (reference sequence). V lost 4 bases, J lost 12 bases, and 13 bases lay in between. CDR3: CASSSTRVGQFF. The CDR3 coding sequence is TGTGCCAGCAGCTCTACCCGGGTCGGGCAGTTCTTC.

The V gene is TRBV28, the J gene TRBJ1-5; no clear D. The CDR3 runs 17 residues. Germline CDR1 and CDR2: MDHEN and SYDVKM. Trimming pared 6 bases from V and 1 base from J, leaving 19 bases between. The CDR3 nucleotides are TGTGCCAGCAGCGTAGCGCAAAGTGGTTTGAGCAATCAGCCCCAGCATTTT. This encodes CASSVAQSGLSNQPQHF.

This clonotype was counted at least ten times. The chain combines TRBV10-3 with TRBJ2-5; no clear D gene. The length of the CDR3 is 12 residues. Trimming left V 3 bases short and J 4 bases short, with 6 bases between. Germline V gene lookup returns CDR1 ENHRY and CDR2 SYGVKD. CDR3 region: CAISDQPETQYF. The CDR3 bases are TGTGCCATCAGTGACCAACCAGAGACCCAGTACTTC.

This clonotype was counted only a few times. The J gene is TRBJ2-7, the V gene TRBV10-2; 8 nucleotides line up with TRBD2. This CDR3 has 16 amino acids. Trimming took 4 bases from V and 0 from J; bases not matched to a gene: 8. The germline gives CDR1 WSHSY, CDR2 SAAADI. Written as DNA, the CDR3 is TGCGCCAGCAGTGGGGGGCGGGGGGCCTCCTCCTACGAGCAGTACTTC. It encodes CASSGGRGASSYEQYF.

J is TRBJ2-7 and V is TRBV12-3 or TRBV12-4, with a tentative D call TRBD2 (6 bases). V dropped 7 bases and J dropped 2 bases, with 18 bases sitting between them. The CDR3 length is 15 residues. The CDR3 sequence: CASTSRGGRTYEQYV. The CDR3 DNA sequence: TGTGCCAGCACCTCGCGGGGAGGACGGACCTACGAGCAGTACGTC.

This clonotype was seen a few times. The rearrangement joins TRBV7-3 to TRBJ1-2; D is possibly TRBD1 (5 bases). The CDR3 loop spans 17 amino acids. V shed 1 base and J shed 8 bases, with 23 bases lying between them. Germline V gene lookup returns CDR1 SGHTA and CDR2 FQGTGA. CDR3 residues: CASSLNRDDALLGGYTF. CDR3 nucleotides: TGTGCCAGCAGCTTAAATAGGGACGATGCACTTTTGGGCGGCTACACCTTC.

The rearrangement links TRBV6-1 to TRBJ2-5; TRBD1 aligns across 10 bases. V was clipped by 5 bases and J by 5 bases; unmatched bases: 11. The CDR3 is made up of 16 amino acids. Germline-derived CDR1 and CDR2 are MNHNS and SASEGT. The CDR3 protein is CASSPPGQGSRETQYF. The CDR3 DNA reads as TGTGCCAGCAGTCCTCCGGGACAGGGGTCTAGGGAGACCCAGTACTTC.

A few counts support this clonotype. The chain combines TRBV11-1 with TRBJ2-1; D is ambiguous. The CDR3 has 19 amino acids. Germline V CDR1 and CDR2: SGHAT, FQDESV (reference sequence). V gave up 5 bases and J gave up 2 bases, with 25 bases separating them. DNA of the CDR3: TGTGCCAGCAGCCAGCCGTCGGATACCACTTCACCTACCTACAATGAGCAGTTCTTC. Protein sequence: CASSQPSDTTSPTYNEQFF.

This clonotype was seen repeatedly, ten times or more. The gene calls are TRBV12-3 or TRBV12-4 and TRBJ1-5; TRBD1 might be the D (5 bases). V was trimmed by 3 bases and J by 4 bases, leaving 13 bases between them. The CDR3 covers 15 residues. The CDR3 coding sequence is TGTGCCAGCAGTTTGTGGCAGGGTGAGAATCAGCCCCAGCATTTT. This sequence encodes CASSLWQGENQPQHF.

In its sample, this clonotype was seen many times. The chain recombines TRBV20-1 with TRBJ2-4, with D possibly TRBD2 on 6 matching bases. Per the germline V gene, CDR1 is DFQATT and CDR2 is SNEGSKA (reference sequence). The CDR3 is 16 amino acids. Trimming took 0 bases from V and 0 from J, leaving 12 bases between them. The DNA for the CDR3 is TGCAGTGCTAGAGATCTAGTGGGGGGAGCCAAAAACATTCAGTACTTC. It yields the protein CSARDLVGGAKNIQYF.

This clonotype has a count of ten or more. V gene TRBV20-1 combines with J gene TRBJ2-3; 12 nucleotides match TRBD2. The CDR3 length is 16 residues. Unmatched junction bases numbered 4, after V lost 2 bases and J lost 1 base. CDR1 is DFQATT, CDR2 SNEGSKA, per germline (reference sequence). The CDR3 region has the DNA TGCAGTGCTAGACGTGGACTAGCGGGACGCACAGATACGCAGTATTTT. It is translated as CSARRGLAGRTDTQYF.

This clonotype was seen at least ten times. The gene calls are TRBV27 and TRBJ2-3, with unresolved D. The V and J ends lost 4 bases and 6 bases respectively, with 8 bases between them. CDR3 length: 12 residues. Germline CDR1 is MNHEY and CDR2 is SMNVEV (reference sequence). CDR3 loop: CASSSPLDTQYF. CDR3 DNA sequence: TGTGCCAGCAGTTCCCCCCTGGATACGCAGTATTTT.

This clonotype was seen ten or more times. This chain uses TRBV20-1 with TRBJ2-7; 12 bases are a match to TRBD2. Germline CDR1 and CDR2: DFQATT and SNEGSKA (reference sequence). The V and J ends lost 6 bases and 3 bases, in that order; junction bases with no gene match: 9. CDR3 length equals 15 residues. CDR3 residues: CSAPAPSGRVYEQYF. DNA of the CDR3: TGCAGTGCGCCGGCGCCTAGCGGGAGGGTCTACGAGCAGTACTTC.

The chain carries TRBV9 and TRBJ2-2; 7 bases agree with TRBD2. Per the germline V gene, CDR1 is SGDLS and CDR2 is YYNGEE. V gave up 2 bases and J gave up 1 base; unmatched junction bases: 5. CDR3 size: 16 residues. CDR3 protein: CASSVGGELNTGELFF. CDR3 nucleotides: TGTGCCAGCAGCGTGGGGGGGGAACTGAACACCGGGGAGCTGTTTTTT.

DNA of the CDR3: TGCAGTGCTAGAGATGAGGTGACCTACGAGCAGTACGTC. This encodes CSARDEVTYEQYV. The chain joins TRBV20-1 to TRBJ2-7; D not resolved. Germline CDR1 DFQATT, CDR2 SNEGSKA (reference sequence). Trimming shortened V by 0 bases and J by 2 bases, and 8 bases separated the two germline ends. The length of the CDR3 is 13 residues.

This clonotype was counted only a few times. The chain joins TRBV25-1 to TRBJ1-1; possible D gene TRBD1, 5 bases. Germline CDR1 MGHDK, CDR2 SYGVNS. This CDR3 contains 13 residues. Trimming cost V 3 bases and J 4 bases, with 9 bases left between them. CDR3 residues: CASSETAPTEAFF. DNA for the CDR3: TGTGCCAGCAGTGAGACAGCCCCCACTGAAGCTTTCTTT.

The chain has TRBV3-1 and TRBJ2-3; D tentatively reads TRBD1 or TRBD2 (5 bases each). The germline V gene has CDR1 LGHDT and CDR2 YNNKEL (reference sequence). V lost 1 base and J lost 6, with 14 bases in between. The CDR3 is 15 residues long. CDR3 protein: CASSQGDANSDTQYF. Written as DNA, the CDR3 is TGTGCCAGCAGCCAAGGGGACGCAAACAGCGATACGCAGTATTTT.

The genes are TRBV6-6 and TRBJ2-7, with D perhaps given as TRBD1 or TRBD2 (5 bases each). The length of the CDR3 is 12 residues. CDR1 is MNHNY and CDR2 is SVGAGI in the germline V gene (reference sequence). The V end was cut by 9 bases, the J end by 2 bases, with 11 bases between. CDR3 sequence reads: CASWDPTYEQYF. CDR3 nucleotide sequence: TGTGCCAGTTGGGACCCAACCTACGAGCAGTACTTC.

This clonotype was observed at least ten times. The CDR3 loop reads CSVEPSGYPGELFF. The CDR3 DNA reads TGCAGCGTTGAACCATCAGGGTATCCCGGGGAGCTGTTTTTT. The chain is built from TRBV29-1 and TRBJ2-2; a weak D match, TRBD1 (5 bases). The germline gives CDR1 SQVTM, CDR2 ANQGSEA. CDR3 length: 14 residues. The germline V and J ends were trimmed by 2 bases and 6 bases, with 13 bases remaining between them.

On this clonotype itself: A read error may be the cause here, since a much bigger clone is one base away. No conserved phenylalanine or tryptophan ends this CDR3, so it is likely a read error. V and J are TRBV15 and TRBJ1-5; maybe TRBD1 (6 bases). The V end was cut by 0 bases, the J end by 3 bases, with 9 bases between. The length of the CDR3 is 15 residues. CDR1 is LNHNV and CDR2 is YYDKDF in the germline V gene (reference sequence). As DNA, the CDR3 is TGTGCCACCAGCAGAGATCCAGGGGCCAATCAGCCCCAGCATTCT. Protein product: CATSRDPGANQPQHS.

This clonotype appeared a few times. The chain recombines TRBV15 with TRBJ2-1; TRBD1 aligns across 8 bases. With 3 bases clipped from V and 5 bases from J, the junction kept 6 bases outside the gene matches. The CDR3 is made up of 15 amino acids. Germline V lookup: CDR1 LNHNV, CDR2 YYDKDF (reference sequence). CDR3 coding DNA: TGTGCCACCAGCAGCCGGACAGGGTTCCACAATGAGCAGTTCTTC. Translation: CATSSRTGFHNEQFF.

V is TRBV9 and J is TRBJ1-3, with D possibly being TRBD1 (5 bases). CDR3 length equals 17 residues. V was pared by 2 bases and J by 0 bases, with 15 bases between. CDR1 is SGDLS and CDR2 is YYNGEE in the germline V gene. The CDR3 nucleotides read TGTGCCAGCAGCGTTGGGGGACGGAGGAGCTCTGGAAACACCATATATTTT. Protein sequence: CASSVGGRRSSGNTIYF. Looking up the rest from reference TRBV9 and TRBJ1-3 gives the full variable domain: DSGVTQTPKHLITATGQRVTLRCSPRSGDLSVYWYQQSLDQGLQFLIQYYNGEERAKGNILERFSAQQFPDLHSELNLSSLELGDSALYFCASSVGGRRSSGNTIYFGEGSWLTVV.

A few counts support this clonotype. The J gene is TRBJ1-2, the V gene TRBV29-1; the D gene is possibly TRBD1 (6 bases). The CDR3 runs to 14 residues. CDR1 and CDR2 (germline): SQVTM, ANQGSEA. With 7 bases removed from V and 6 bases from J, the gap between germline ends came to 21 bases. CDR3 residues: CSALGQGGGNGYTF. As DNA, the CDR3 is TGCAGCGCCCTTGGGCAGGGAGGGGGGAATGGCTACACCTTC.

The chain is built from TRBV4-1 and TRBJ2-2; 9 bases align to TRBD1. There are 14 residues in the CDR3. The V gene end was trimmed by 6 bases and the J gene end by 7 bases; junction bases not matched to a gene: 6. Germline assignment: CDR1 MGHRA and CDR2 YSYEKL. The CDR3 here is CASRGQGGHGELFF. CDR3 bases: TGCGCCAGCAGGGGACAGGGAGGCCACGGGGAGCTGTTTTTT.